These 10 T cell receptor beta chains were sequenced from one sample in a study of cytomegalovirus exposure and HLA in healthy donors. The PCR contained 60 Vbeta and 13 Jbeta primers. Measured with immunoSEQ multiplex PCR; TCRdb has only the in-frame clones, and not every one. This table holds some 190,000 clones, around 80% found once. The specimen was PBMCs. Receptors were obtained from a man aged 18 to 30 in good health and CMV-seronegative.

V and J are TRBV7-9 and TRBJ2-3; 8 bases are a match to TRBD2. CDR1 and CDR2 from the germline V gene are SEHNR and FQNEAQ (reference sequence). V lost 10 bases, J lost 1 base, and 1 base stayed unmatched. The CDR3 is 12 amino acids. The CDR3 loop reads CATGGGTDTQYF. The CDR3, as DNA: TGTGCCACCGGGGGGGGCACAGATACGCAGTATTTT.

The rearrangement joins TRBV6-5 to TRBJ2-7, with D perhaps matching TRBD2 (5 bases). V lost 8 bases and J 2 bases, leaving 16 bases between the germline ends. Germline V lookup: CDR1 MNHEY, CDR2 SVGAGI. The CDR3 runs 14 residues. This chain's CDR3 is CASARWGDAYEQYF. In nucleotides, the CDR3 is TGTGCCAGCGCCCGGTGGGGAGACGCCTACGAGCAGTACTTC.

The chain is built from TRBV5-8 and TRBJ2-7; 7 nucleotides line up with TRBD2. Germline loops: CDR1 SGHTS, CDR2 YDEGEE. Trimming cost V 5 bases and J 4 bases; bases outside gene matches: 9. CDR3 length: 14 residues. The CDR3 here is CASSPGGSAYEQYF. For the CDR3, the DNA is TGTGCCAGCAGTCCCGGGGGGAGTGCATACGAGCAGTACTTC. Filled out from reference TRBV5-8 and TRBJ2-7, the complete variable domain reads EAGVTQSPTHLIKTRGQQATLRCSPISGHTSVYWYQQALGLGLQFLLWYDEGEERNRGNFPPRFSGRQFPNYSSELNVNALELEDSALYLCASSPGGSAYEQYFGPGTRLTVT.

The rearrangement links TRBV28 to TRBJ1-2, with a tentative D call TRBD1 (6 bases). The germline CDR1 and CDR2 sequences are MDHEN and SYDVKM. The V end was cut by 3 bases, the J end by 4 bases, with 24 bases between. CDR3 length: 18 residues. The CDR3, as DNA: TGTGCCAGCAGTTTTCTGTTTGGCAGGGGTGCGTCGTTCTATGGCTACACCTTC. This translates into CASSFLFGRGASFYGYTF.

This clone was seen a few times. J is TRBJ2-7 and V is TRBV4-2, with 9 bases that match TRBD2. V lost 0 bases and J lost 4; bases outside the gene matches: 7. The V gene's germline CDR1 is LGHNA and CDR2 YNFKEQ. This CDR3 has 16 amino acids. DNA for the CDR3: TGTGCCAGCAGCCAAGATAGTAGCGGGAGTAAATACGAGCAGTACTTC. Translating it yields CASSQDSSGSKYEQYF.

CDR3 DNA sequence: TGTGCCAGCAGTGATGAGGACAGGGGGCAGGACTATGGCTACACCTTC. It encodes CASSDEDRGQDYGYTF. The chain has TRBV2 and TRBJ1-2; 11 bases agree with TRBD1. The ends lost 3 bases at V and 3 bases at J; junction bases unmatched: 6. This CDR3 spans 16 amino acids. CDR1 is SNHLY, CDR2 FYNNEI, per germline.

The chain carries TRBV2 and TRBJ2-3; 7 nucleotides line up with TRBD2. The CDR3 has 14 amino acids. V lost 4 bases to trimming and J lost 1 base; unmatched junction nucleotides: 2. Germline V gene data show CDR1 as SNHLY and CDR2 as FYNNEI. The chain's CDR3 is CASSGLAGTDTQYF. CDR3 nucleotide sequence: TGTGCCAGCAGTGGCCTAGCGGGCACAGATACGCAGTATTTT.

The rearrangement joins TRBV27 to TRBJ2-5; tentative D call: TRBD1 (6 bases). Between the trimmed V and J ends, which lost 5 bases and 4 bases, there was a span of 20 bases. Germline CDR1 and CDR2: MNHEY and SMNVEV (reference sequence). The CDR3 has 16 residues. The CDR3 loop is CASSPQQGLATETQYF. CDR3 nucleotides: TGTGCCAGCAGTCCCCAACAGGGTTTAGCTACAGAGACCCAGTACTTC.

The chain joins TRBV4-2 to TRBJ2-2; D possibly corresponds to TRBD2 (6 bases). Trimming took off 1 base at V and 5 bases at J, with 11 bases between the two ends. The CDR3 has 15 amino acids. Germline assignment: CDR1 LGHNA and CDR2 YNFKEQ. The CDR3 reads CASSQAGRLTGELFF. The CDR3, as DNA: TGTGCCAGCAGCCAAGCTGGGAGGCTAACCGGGGAGCTGTTTTTT.

The CDR3 DNA is TGTGCCAGCACCACCCGGGACAGGGGTAGAAATTCACCCCTCCACTTT. It yields the protein CASTTRDRGRNSPLHF. The rearrangement joins TRBV27 to TRBJ1-6, with 10 bases fitting TRBD1. The CDR3 loop spans 16 amino acids. The germline V gene encodes CDR1 MNHEY and CDR2 SMNVEV (reference sequence). With 7 bases clipped from V and 7 bases from J, the junction kept 10 bases outside the gene matches.